The rows below give T cell receptor beta chains drawn from one sample of a study of blood T cell repertoires in COVID-19. Method: immunoSEQ multiplex PCR; TCRdb's copy keeps in-frame clones and lacks some. The table shows around 170,000 clones, with roughly 87% occurring only once. Source material: PBMCs or T cells enriched from blood (not recorded which). Receptors originate from a woman aged 45 to 65 who had recovered from COVID-19. Both conserved end residues are part of each CDR3. Fields, in order: J gene, V gene, clone size, D gene, CDR3 DNA, CDR3 protein. The D gene is left open where the match is weak. Rows give clone size only sometimes, using once, few, many, or a class for an expanded clone.

J gene: TRBJ2-1
V gene: TRBV11-3
clone size: -
D gene: TRBD2
CDR3 DNA: TGTGCCAGCAGCTCTAGCGGGGGAAACTACAATGAGCAGTTCTTC
CDR3 protein: CASSSSGGNYNEQFF

J gene: TRBJ2-1
V gene: TRBV11-3
clone size: once
D gene: -
CDR3 DNA: TGTGCCAGCAGCTCGGGACTCCACAGCTCCTACAATGAGCAGTTCTTC
CDR3 protein: CASSSGLHSSYNEQFF

J gene: TRBJ1-2
V gene: TRBV10-3
clone size: -
D gene: -
CDR3 DNA: TGTGCCATCAGTGAGTCTGAGACAGGATCTGCCGGCTACACCTTC
CDR3 protein: CAISESETGSAGYTF

J gene: TRBJ1-2
V gene: TRBV30
clone size: -
D gene: TRBD1
CDR3 DNA: TGTGCCTGGAGTTCTACCGGGACAGGGAACTATGGCTACACCTTC
CDR3 protein: CAWSSTGTGNYGYTF

J gene: TRBJ1-1
V gene: TRBV30
clone size: -
D gene: -
CDR3 DNA: TGTGCCTGGACGAACTACGGGAACACTGAAGCTTTCTTT
CDR3 protein: CAWTNYGNTEAFF

J gene: TRBJ2-1
V gene: TRBV6-1
clone size: -
D gene: TRBD2
CDR3 DNA: TGTGCCAGCAGTGCCCCGGGACTAGCGGGGGCCAATGAGCAGTTCTTC
CDR3 protein: CASSAPGLAGANEQFF

J gene: TRBJ1-1
V gene: TRBV9
clone size: -
D gene: -
CDR3 DNA: TGTGCCAGCAGCGTACAGAAGAACACTGAAGCTTTCTTT
CDR3 protein: CASSVQKNTEAFF

J gene: TRBJ2-7
V gene: TRBV20-1
clone size: -
D gene: -
CDR3 DNA: TGCAGTGCTAGTAATACAGGTTCCTACGAGCAGTACTTC
CDR3 protein: CSASNTGSYEQYF

J gene: TRBJ2-1
V gene: TRBV6-5
clone size: -
D gene: -
CDR3 DNA: TGTGCCAGCAGTTACGGGCAGGTAAACAATGAGCAGTTCTTC
CDR3 protein: CASSYGQVNNEQFF

J gene: TRBJ2-2
V gene: TRBV2
clone size: -
D gene: TRBD2
CDR3 DNA: TGTGCCAGCAGCCGACTAGCGGGAACGGAGGAGCTGTTTTTT
CDR3 protein: CASSRLAGTEELFF

J gene: TRBJ1-1
V gene: TRBV5-5
clone size: -
D gene: TRBD1
CDR3 DNA: TGTGCCAGCAGCTCCCCGGGACAGGAAGGCACTGAAGCTTTCTTT
CDR3 protein: CASSSPGQEGTEAFF

J gene: TRBJ2-1
V gene: TRBV2
clone size: -
D gene: -
CDR3 DNA: TGTGCCAGCAGTACATACAATGAGCAGTTCTTC
CDR3 protein: CASSTYNEQFF

J gene: TRBJ2-1
V gene: TRBV15
clone size: few
D gene: TRBD2
CDR3 DNA: TGTGCCACCAGCAGAGATTTGGGGACTAGGGCTTCTGAGCAGTTCTTC
CDR3 protein: CATSRDLGTRASEQFF

J gene: TRBJ2-5
V gene: TRBV24-1
clone size: -
D gene: TRBD1
CDR3 DNA: TGTGCCACCAGTGCTACCGGGACAGGGGGCAGGGAGACCCAGTACTTC
CDR3 protein: CATSATGTGGRETQYF

J gene: TRBJ1-6
V gene: TRBV4-1
clone size: -
D gene: -
CDR3 DNA: TGCGCCAGCAGCCCAGACAGCGCGTATAATTCACCCCTCCACTTT
CDR3 protein: CASSPDSAYNSPLHF

J gene: TRBJ2-2
V gene: TRBV6-2/TRBV6-3
clone size: -
D gene: -
CDR3 DNA: TGTGCCAGCAGTTACCCCATGGCAGGATGGGTCGGGGAGCTGTTTTTT
CDR3 protein: CASSYPMAGWVGELFF

J gene: TRBJ2-7
V gene: TRBV18
clone size: -
D gene: -
CDR3 DNA: TGTGCCAGCTCGCCCAAAGGAGAGGGGCAGTACTTC
CDR3 protein: CASSPKGEGQYF

J gene: TRBJ2-2
V gene: TRBV5-6
clone size: few
D gene: TRBD2
CDR3 DNA: TGTGCCAGCAGCCGAGGACTAGTTCTCGGGGAGCTGTTTTTT
CDR3 protein: CASSRGLVLGELFF

J gene: TRBJ1-6
V gene: TRBV7-9
clone size: -
D gene: -
CDR3 DNA: TGTGCCAGCAGCCAAAATTACAGGGATTCACCCCTCCACTTT
CDR3 protein: CASSQNYRDSPLHF

J gene: TRBJ2-6
V gene: TRBV11-2
clone size: -
D gene: -
CDR3 DNA: TGTGCCAGCAGCTTAACCACGGGGGCTGGGGCCAACGTCCTGACTTTC
CDR3 protein: CASSLTTGAGANVLTF

J gene: TRBJ2-3
V gene: TRBV2
clone size: few
D gene: TRBD2
CDR3 DNA: TGTGCCACTTCGGGACTAGCGGGAGGGCCCGTTAACACAGATACGCAGTATTTT
CDR3 protein: CATSGLAGGPVNTDTQYF

J gene: TRBJ1-6
V gene: TRBV28
clone size: -
D gene: -
CDR3 DNA: TGTGCCAGCAGTTTTCGGAATTCACCCCTCCACTTT
CDR3 protein: CASSFRNSPLHF

J gene: TRBJ2-7
V gene: TRBV2
clone size: -
D gene: TRBD1
CDR3 DNA: TGTGCCAGCAGTGAAGGCGGGACAGGGCACTACGAGCAGTACTTC
CDR3 protein: CASSEGGTGHYEQYF

J gene: TRBJ1-4
V gene: TRBV28
clone size: -
D gene: -
CDR3 DNA: TGTGCCAGCAGTTTGCAGGGGTTAGGTGAAAAACTGTTTTTT
CDR3 protein: CASSLQGLGEKLFF

J gene: TRBJ2-1
V gene: TRBV18
clone size: -
D gene: TRBD2
CDR3 DNA: TGTGCCAGCTCAGGCGGGACTAGCGGGAACGGTGAGCAGTTCTTC
CDR3 protein: CASSGGTSGNGEQFF

J gene: TRBJ1-2
V gene: TRBV18
clone size: -
D gene: -
CDR3 DNA: TGTGCCAGCTCACCACGGGCCTCGTCGGGGGGCTACACCTTC
CDR3 protein: CASSPRASSGGYTF

J gene: TRBJ1-6
V gene: TRBV7-2
clone size: -
D gene: TRBD1
CDR3 DNA: TGTGCCAGCAGCTCTTCCTTCGACAGGGGAAAATCACCCCTCCACTTT
CDR3 protein: CASSSSFDRGKSPLHF

J gene: TRBJ1-4
V gene: TRBV4-1
clone size: -
D gene: -
CDR3 DNA: TGCGCCAGCAGTTTGACCTTGCGGGAAAAACTGTTTTTT
CDR3 protein: CASSLTLREKLFF

J gene: TRBJ2-7
V gene: TRBV7-8
clone size: -
D gene: TRBD2
CDR3 DNA: TGTGCCAGCAGCTTAGATGTAGCGGGATTCGCCTACGAGCAGTACTTC
CDR3 protein: CASSLDVAGFAYEQYF

J gene: TRBJ2-1
V gene: TRBV5-1
clone size: -
D gene: TRBD2
CDR3 DNA: TGCGCCAGCAGCTTGGCCTCAGGTAGCGGGCTTTTCAATGAGCAGTTCTTC
CDR3 protein: CASSLASGSGLFNEQFF

J gene: TRBJ1-1
V gene: TRBV6-2/TRBV6-3
clone size: once
D gene: TRBD1
CDR3 DNA: TGTGCCAGCAGTTCCGGACAGGGGCGTGAAAGGACTGAAGCTTTCTTT
CDR3 protein: CASSSGQGRERTEAFF

J gene: TRBJ2-7
V gene: TRBV27
clone size: -
D gene: TRBD2
CDR3 DNA: TGTGCCAGCAGTTTAAACGGGAGGGCCCTCGAGCAGTACTTC
CDR3 protein: CASSLNGRALEQYF

J gene: TRBJ1-2
V gene: TRBV29-1
clone size: -
D gene: -
CDR3 DNA: TGCAGCGTTGAAGATCGAATCTTCCCGGGAGACACCTTC
CDR3 protein: CSVEDRIFPGDTF

J gene: TRBJ2-5
V gene: TRBV14
clone size: -
D gene: TRBD1
CDR3 DNA: TGTGCCAGCAGCCAGTGGACAGGGAACCAAGAGACCCAGTACTTC
CDR3 protein: CASSQWTGNQETQYF

J gene: TRBJ1-2
V gene: TRBV2
clone size: -
D gene: -
CDR3 DNA: TGTGCCAACATATTGGGCGGCTACACCTTC
CDR3 protein: CANILGGYTF

J gene: TRBJ2-5
V gene: TRBV7-2
clone size: -
D gene: TRBD2
CDR3 DNA: TGTGCCAGCAGCACACTAGCGGGAGCTAGGGAGACCCAGTACTTC
CDR3 protein: CASSTLAGARETQYF

J gene: TRBJ2-7
V gene: TRBV19
clone size: -
D gene: TRBD1
CDR3 DNA: TGTGCCAGTAGTTTTGTACAGGGGCTCGGAGAGCAGTACTTC
CDR3 protein: CASSFVQGLGEQYF

J gene: TRBJ1-3
V gene: TRBV18
clone size: -
D gene: TRBD1
CDR3 DNA: TGTGCCAGCTCACCGGACAGGGTTCCTGGAAACACCATATATTTT
CDR3 protein: CASSPDRVPGNTIYF